The next 2 T cell receptor beta chains were all read from a single sample in a study of shared clonotypes between healthy human individuals. Profiled with immunoSEQ multiplex PCR; TCRdb holds only in-frame clones, not every one. The sample carries 500,000 to 650,000 clones, around 77% recorded once. Specimen: PBMCs. Receptors originate from a woman between 35 and 50 years old in good health. Some clones in this sample may be carry-over from other donors' samples.

This clone is a singleton in its sample. The V call is TRBV4-3, the J call TRBJ2-3; TRBD2 agrees at 10 bases. This CDR3 contains 16 residues. After removal of 0 bases from V and 8 bases from J, the junction contained 8 bases not matched to a gene. Per the germline V gene, CDR1 is LGHNA and CDR2 is YSLEER. The CDR3 coding sequence is TGCGCCAGCAGCCAAGATTTCCAGCGGGAGGGGGTTACGCAGTATTTT. The encoded protein is CASSQDFQREGVTQYF.

This clone was recorded a few times. The rearrangement links TRBV19 to TRBJ1-1; no reliable D call. Trimming removed 3 bases at V and 1 base at J, with 6 bases between. Germline CDR1 and CDR2: LNHDA and SQIVND (reference sequence). This CDR3 is built from 13 residues. The CDR3 sequence is CASSMVSNTEAFF. The CDR3 DNA sequence: TGTGCCAGTAGTATGGTTTCGAACACTGAAGCTTTCTTT.